The following is a T cell receptor beta chain sequence with its context. Its antigen is as yet unknown. Trimming cost V 0 bases and J 5 bases, with 14 bases left between them. Germline CDR1 SGDLS, CDR2 YYNGEE. The CDR3 has 15 residues. The data are from a study of cytomegalovirus exposure and HLA in healthy donors. Broader study findings: For most subjects, TCR beta sequences were reported to predict HLA-A and HLA-B alleles with accuracy.

The primer mix had 60 Vbeta and 13 Jbeta primers. Data came from immunoSEQ multiplex PCR; TCRdb stores just in-frame clones and leaves some out. The table for this sample gives about 130,000 clones. Specimen: PBMCs. This TCR came from a man between 18 and 35 years old in good health and CMV-seronegative. The rearrangement links TRBV9 to TRBJ1-2; D not certain. The CDR3 loop is CASSVGGEREYGYTF. CDR3 sequence (DNA): TGTGCCAGCAGCGTAGGCGGAGAGAGAGAATATGGCTACACCTTC.